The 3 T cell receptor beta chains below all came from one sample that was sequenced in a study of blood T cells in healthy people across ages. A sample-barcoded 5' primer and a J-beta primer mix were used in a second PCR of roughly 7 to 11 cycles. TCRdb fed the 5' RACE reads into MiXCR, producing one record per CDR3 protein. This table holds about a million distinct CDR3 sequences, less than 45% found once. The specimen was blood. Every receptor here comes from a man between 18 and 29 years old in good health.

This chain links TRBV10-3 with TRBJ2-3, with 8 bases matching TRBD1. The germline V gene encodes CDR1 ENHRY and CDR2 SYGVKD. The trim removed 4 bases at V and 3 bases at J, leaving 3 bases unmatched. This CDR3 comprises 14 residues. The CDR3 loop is CAISGDRLTDTQYF. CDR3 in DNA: TGTGCCATCAGTGGGGACAGGCTAACAGATACGCAGTATTTT.

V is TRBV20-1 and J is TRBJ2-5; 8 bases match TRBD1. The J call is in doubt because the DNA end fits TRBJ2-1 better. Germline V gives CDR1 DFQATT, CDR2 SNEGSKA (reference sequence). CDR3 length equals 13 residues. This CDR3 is CSVSRQGLKTQFF. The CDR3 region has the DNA TGCAGTGTTTCCCGACAGGGGTTAAAGACCCAGTTCTTC.

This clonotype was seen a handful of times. DNA for the CDR3: TGCGCCAGCAGCTTACTGGGGGGCGGCTCTAATGAAAAACTGTTTTTT. Residues: CASSLLGGGSNEKLFF. The chain recombines TRBV5-1 with TRBJ1-4; the D gene is possibly TRBD1 (6 bases). Germline-derived CDR1 and CDR2 are SGHRS and YFSETQ. Trimming shortened V by 2 bases and J by 3 bases, and 14 bases separated the two germline ends. The CDR3 consists of 16 residues.